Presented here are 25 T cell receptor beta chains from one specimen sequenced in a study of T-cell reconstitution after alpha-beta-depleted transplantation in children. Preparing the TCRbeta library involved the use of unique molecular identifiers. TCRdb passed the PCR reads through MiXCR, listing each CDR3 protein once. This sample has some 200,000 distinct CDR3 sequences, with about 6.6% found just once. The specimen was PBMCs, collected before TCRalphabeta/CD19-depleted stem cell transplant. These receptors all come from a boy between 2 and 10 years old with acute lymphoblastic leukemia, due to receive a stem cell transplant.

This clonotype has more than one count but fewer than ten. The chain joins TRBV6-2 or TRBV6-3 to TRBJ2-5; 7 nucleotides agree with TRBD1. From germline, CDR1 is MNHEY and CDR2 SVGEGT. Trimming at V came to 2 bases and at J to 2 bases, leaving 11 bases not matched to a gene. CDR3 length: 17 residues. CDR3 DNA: TGTGCCAGCAGTTACAACGCTGGGACAGCCAAACAAGAGACCCAGTACTTC. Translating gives CASSYNAGTAKQETQYF.

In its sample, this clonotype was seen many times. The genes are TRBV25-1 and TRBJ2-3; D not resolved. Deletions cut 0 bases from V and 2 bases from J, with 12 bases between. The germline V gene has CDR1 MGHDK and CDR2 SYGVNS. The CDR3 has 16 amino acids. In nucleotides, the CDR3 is TGTGCCAGCAGTGAATATCTCTCACCTAACACAGATACGCAGTATTTT. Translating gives CASSEYLSPNTDTQYF.

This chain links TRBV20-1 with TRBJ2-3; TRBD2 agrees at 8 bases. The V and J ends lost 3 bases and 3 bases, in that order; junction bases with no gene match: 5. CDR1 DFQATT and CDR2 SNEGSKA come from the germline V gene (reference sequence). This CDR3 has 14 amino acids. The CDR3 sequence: CSASVRGGTDTQYF. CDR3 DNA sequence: TGCAGTGCTAGCGTCCGGGGGGGGACAGATACGCAGTATTTT.

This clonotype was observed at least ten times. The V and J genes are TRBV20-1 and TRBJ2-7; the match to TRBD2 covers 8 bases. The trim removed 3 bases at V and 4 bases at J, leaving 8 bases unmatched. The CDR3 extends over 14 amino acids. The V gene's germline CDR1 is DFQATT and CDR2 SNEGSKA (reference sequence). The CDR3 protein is CSASELADAYEQYF. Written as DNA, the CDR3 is TGCAGTGCTAGTGAACTAGCGGACGCGTACGAGCAGTACTTC.

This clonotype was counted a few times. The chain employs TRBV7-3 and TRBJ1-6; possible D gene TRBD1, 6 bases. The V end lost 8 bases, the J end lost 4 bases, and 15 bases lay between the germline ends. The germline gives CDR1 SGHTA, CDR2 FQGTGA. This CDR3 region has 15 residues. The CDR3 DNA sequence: TGTGCCAGCCCCCGGGGGCAGTTGTATAATTCACCCCTCCACTTT. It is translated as CASPRGQLYNSPLHF. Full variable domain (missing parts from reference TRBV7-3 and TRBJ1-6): GAGVSQTPSNKVTEKGKYVELRCDPISGHTALYWYRQSLGQGPEFLIYFQGTGAADDSGLPNDRFFAVRPEGSVSTLKIQRTERGDSAVYLCASPRGQLYNSPLHFGNGTRLTVT.

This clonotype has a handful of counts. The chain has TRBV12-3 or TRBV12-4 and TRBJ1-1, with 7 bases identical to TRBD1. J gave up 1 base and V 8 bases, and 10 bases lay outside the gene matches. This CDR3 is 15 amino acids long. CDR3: CASGNRGAGNTEAFF. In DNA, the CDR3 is TGTGCCAGCGGGAACAGGGGAGCGGGGAACACTGAAGCTTTCTTT.

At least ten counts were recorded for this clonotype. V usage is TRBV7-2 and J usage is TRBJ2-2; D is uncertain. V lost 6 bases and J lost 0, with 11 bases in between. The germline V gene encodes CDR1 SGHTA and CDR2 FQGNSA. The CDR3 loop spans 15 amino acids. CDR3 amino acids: CASRGGPANTGELFF. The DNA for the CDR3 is TGTGCCAGCAGGGGCGGACCCGCGAACACCGGGGAGCTGTTTTTT.

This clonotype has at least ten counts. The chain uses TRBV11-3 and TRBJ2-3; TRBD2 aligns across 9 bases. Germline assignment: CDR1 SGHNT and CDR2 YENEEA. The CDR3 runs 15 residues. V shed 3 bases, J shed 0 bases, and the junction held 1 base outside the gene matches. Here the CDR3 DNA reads TGTGCCAGCAGCTTCACTAGCGGGAGCACAGATACGCAGTATTTT. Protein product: CASSFTSGSTDTQYF.

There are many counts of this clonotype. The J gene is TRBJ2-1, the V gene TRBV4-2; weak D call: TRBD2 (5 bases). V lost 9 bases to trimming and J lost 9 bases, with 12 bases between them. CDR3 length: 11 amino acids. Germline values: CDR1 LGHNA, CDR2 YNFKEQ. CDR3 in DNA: TGTGCCAGTTATAGCGCGGGTGAGCAGTTCTTC. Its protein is CASYSAGEQFF.

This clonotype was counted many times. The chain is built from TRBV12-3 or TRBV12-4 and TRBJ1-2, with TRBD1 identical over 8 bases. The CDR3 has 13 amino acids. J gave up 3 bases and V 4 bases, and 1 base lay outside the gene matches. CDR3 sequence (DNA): TGTGCCAGCAGTTCACAGGGGGACTATGGCTACACCTTC. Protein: CASSSQGDYGYTF.

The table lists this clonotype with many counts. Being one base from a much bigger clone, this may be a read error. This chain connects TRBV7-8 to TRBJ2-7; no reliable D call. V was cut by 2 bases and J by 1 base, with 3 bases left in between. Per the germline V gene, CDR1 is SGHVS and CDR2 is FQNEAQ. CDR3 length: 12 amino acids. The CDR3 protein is CASSLRSYEQYF. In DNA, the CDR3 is TGTGCCAGCAGCTTACGATCCTACGAGCAGTACTTC. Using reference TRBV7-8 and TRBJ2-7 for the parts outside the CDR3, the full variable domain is GAGVSQSPRYKVAKRGQDVALRCDPISGHVSLFWYQQALGQGPEFLTYFQNEAQLDKSGLPSDRFFAERPEGSVSTLKIQRTQQEDSAVYLCASSLRSYEQYFGPGTRLTVT.

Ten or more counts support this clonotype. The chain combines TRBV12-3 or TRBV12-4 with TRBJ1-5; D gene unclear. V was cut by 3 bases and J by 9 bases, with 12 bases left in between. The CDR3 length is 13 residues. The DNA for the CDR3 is TGTGCCAGCAGTTTTGATCCGGGAAGGCCCCAGCATTTT. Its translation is CASSFDPGRPQHF.

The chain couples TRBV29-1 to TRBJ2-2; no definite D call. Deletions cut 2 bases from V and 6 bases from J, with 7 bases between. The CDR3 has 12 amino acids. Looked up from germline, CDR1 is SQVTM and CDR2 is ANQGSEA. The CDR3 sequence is CSVEMRSGELFF. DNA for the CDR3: TGCAGCGTTGAAATGAGGTCCGGGGAGCTGTTTTTT.

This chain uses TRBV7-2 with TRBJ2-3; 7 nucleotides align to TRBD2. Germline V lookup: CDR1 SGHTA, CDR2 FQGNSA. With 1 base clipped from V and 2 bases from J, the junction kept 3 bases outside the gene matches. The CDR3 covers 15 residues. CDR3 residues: CASSLDGGITDTQYF. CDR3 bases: TGTGCCAGCAGCTTAGACGGGGGGATCACAGATACGCAGTATTTT.

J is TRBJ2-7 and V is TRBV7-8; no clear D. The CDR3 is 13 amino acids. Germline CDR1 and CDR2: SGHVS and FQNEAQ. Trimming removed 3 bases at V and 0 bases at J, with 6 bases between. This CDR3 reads CASSLIPSYEQYF. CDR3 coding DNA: TGTGCCAGCAGCTTGATACCCTCCTACGAGCAGTACTTC.

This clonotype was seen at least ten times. Here the CDR3 DNA reads TGTGCCAGCAGCCAAGATCGGCGGGGCACCGAGTATTTT. Protein sequence: CASSQDRRGTEYF. This sequence joins TRBV3-1 and TRBJ2-3, with a weak D call TRBD2 (6 bases). The CDR3 contains 13 residues. V was pared by 0 bases and J by 13 bases, with 14 bases between. Germline-derived CDR1 and CDR2 are LGHDT and YNNKEL (reference sequence).

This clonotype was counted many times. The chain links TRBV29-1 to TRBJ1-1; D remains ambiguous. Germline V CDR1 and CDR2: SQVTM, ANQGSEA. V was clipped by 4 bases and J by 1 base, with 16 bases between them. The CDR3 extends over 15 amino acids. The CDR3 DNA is TGCAGCGTTGCCCCCGGACCTTCCAGGAACACTGAAGCTTTCTTT. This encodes CSVAPGPSRNTEAFF.

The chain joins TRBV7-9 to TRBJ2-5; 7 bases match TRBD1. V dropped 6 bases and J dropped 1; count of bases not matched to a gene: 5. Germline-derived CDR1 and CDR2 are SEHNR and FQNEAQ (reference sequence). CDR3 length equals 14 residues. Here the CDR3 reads CASSPRDSQETQYF. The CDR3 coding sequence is TGTGCCAGCAGTCCCCGGGACAGCCAAGAGACCCAGTACTTC.

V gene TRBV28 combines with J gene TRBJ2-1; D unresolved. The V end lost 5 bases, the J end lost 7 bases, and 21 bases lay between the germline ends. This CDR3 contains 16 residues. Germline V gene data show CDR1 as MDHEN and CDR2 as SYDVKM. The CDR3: CASSDQILGSHNEQFF. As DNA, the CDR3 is TGTGCCAGCAGTGACCAGATATTGGGAAGCCATAATGAGCAGTTCTTC.

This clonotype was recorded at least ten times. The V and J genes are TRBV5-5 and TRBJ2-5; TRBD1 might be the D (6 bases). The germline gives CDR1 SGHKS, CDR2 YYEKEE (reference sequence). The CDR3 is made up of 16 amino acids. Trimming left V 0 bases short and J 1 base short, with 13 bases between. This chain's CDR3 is CASSLGGQGPQETQYF. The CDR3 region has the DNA TGTGCCAGCAGCTTGGGGGGGCAAGGTCCCCAAGAGACCCAGTACTTC.

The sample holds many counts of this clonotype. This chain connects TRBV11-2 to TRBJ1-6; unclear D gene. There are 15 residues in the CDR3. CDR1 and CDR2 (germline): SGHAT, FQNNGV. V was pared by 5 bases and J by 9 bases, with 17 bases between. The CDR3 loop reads CASSHIDGYGSPLHF. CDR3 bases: TGTGCCAGCAGCCACATCGACGGGTACGGTTCACCCCTCCACTTT.

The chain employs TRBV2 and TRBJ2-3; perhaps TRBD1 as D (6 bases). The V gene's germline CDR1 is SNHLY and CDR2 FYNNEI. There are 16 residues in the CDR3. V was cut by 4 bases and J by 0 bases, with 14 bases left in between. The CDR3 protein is CASSVASRGSTDTQYF. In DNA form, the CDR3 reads TGTGCCAGCAGTGTAGCGAGTAGGGGGAGCACAGATACGCAGTATTTT.

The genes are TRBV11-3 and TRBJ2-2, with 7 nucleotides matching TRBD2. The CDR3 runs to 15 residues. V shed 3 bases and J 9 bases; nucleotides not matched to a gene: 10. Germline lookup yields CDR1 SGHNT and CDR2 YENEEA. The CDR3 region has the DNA TGTGCCAGCAGCTTCGGACTAGGCCTCCCCTGGGAGCTGTTTTTT. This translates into CASSFGLGLPWELFF.

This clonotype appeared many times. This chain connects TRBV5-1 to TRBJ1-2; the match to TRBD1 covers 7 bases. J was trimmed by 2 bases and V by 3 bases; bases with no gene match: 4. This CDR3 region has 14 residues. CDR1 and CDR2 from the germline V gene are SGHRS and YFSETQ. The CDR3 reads CASSWMGQNYGYTF. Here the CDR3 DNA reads TGCGCCAGCAGCTGGATGGGACAGAACTATGGCTACACCTTC.

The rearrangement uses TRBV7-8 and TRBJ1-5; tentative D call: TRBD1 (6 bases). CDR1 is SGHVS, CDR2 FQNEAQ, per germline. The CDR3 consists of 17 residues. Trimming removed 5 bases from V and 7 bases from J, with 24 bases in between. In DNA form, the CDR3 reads TGTGCCAGCAGCGGGGGGGGGCTGGGGATGGCTAAGCAGCCCCAGCATTTT. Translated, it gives CASSGGGLGMAKQPQHF.